A single sample gave rise to the 32 T cell receptor beta chains below, sequenced in a study of T cells expressing NK-cell markers. TCRdb processed the 5' RACE reads again and assigns one entry to each CDR3 protein, with no DNA. The listing records over 150,000 distinct CDR3 sequences. The material sequenced was blood T cells: a sorted CD56 or NKG2C T cell subset, CD4+ or CD8+ T cells, or bulk PBMC T cells (not recorded which). These receptors came from a man between 18 and 69 years old in good health.

The chain has TRBV19 and TRBJ2-3; TCRdb's D call, TRBD2, is unchecked because there is no DNA. This CDR3 spans 13 amino acids. Germline CDR1 is LNHDA and CDR2 is SQIVND (reference sequence). CDR3 region: CASSMVGEDTQYF.

The chain joins TRBV5-1 to TRBJ2-1. Germline CDR1 is SGHRS and CDR2 is YFSETQ. This CDR3 region has 13 residues. CDR3 amino acids: CASSWDGDDEQFF. Full variable domain (missing parts from reference TRBV5-1 and TRBJ2-1): KAGVTQTPRYLIKTRGQQVTLSCSPISGHRSVSWYQQTPGQGLQFLFEYFSETQRNKGNFPGRFSGRQFSNSRSEMNVSTLELGDSALYLCASSWDGDDEQFFGPGTRLTVL.

The V gene is TRBV5-6, the J gene TRBJ1-2; with no DNA, the TCRdb D assignment of TRBD1 cannot be verified. The CDR3 extends over 13 amino acids. The V gene's germline CDR1 is SGHDT and CDR2 YYEEEE. Here the CDR3 reads CASSSWTGYGYTF.

The V gene is TRBV20-1, the J gene TRBJ1-2; with no DNA, the TCRdb D assignment of TRBD1 cannot be verified. This CDR3 has 15 amino acids. Germline assignment: CDR1 DFQATT and CDR2 SNEGSKA (reference sequence). The CDR3 reads CSARHPGQSNYGYTF.

V and J are TRBV7-8 and TRBJ2-3; the D gene TCRdb calls, TRBD1, cannot be checked with no DNA. Germline CDR1 is SGHVS and CDR2 is FQNEAQ. CDR3 length equals 16 residues. This CDR3 reads CASSLGPGQPSDTQYF. The whole variable domain, remainder taken from reference TRBV7-8 and TRBJ2-3, is GAGVSQSPRYKVAKRGQDVALRCDPISGHVSLFWYQQALGQGPEFLTYFQNEAQLDKSGLPSDRFFAERPEGSVSTLKIQRTQQEDSAVYLCASSLGPGQPSDTQYFGPGTRLTVL.

The chain links TRBV6-8 to TRBJ2-1; TCRdb selects TRBD1, and the lack of DNA leaves this call unchecked. This CDR3 is built from 15 residues. CDR1 MNHGY and CDR2 SAAAGT come from the germline V gene. The CDR3 region is CATSRDLSSYNEQFF.

The chain recombines TRBV12-3 or TRBV12-4 with TRBJ2-7; TCRdb's D call, TRBD2, is unchecked because there is no DNA. The CDR3 is made up of 12 amino acids. CDR3 protein: CASSVGLNEQYF.

The rearrangement uses TRBV3-1 and TRBJ1-2; TCRdb reports TRBD1, a call that lacks DNA to check it against. This CDR3 is 16 amino acids long. Germline assignment: CDR1 LGHDT and CDR2 YNNKEL (reference sequence). CDR3 protein: CASSQDITGEGYGYTF.

This chain connects TRBV7-8 to TRBJ2-5; without DNA, the TCRdb call of TRBD1 cannot be checked. The length of the CDR3 is 13 residues. Germline CDR1 SGHVS, CDR2 FQNEAQ. The CDR3 loop is CASSLWGFETQYF.

The chain links TRBV7-6 to TRBJ2-2; the TRBD1 assignment by TCRdb is unverifiable without DNA. The CDR3 is 15 amino acids. Germline V gene data show CDR1 as SGHVS and CDR2 as FNYEAQ. The CDR3 is CASSLWDSRTGELFF.

The chain links TRBV3-1 to TRBJ2-5; TCRdb's D gene call, TRBD1, goes unchecked for lack of DNA. The CDR3 spans 16 residues. In germline, CDR1 is LGHDT, CDR2 YNNKEL (reference sequence). Here the CDR3 reads CASSQGGDRGVETQYF.

V usage is TRBV6-5 and J usage is TRBJ1-3; as DNA is missing, the TRBD1 call by TCRdb cannot be tested. This CDR3 comprises 15 residues. CDR1 is MNHEY and CDR2 is SVGAGI in the germline V gene. CDR3 residues: CASSYGQSYGNTIYF.

The J gene is TRBJ2-3, the V gene TRBV6-1; TCRdb reports TRBD2, a call that lacks DNA to check it against. The CDR3 runs 19 residues. CDR1 MNHNS and CDR2 SASEGT come from the germline V gene. CDR3: CASSEAGLAGVSSTDTQYF.

The J gene is TRBJ1-6, the V gene TRBV11-2; TCRdb's D gene call, TRBD1, goes unchecked for lack of DNA. From germline, CDR1 is SGHAT and CDR2 FQNNGV. This CDR3 contains 14 residues. The CDR3 sequence is CASSYGQGNSPLHF.

The gene calls are TRBV9 and TRBJ2-7. This CDR3 region has 13 residues. Per germline, CDR1 SGDLS and CDR2 YYNGEE. CDR3 sequence: CASSSLLVGEQYF.

The CDR3 reads CASTPGLTEAFF. The chain carries TRBV6-2 or TRBV6-3 and TRBJ1-1. Germline V gene data show CDR1 as MNHEY and CDR2 as SVGEGT. This CDR3 has 12 amino acids.

The V gene is TRBV20-1, the J gene TRBJ2-5; TCRdb reports TRBD2, a call that lacks DNA to check it against. Germline V gene lookup returns CDR1 DFQATT and CDR2 SNEGSKA (reference sequence). The CDR3 is 15 residues long. CDR3 amino acids: CSAGTSGGPQETQYF.

This sequence joins TRBV7-9 and TRBJ2-6; TCRdb gives TRBD1 as the D gene, but with no DNA this cannot be confirmed. The CDR3 spans 15 residues. Germline CDR1 and CDR2: SEHNR and FQNEAQ (reference sequence). CDR3 protein: CASSFTGNGANVLTF. The full variable domain, in which reference TRBV7-9 and TRBJ2-6 provide the parts outside the CDR3, is DTGVSQNPRHKITKRGQNVTFRCDPISEHNRLYWYRQTLGQGPEFLTYFQNEAQLEKSRLLSDRFSAERPKGSFSTLEIQRTEQGDSAMYLCASSFTGNGANVLTFGAGSRLTVL.

The CDR3 spells CAWKRGVWPQYF. The chain uses TRBV30 and TRBJ2-7. The CDR3 sequence is 12 residues long. Germline V CDR1 and CDR2: GTSNPN, SVGIG (reference sequence).

The V gene is TRBV6-1, the J gene TRBJ2-2; TCRdb outputs TRBD1, but without DNA this stays unchecked. The CDR3 has 17 residues. CDR1 and CDR2 from the germline V gene are MNHNS and SASEGT. The CDR3 sequence: CASSARRGGANTGELFF.

This chain connects TRBV19 to TRBJ2-1. Germline CDR1 and CDR2: LNHDA and SQIVND (reference sequence). The CDR3 extends over 16 amino acids. The CDR3 is CASSMVGSSSYNEQFF.

This chain joins TRBV5-1 and TRBJ1-6; the D call of TRBD1 rests on TCRdb alone, since no DNA is present to check it. This CDR3 is 15 amino acids long. Per germline, CDR1 SGHRS and CDR2 YFSETQ. CDR3: CASSLAGGMDSPLHF.

The chain carries TRBV7-2 and TRBJ2-3. CDR3 length equals 15 residues. Germline V CDR1 and CDR2: SGHTA, FQGNSA. The CDR3 here is CASSLVYIGTDTQYF. Based on the CDR3 plus reference TRBV7-2 and TRBJ2-3, the full variable domain is GAGVSQSPSNKVTEKGKDVELRCDPISGHTALYWYRQSLGQGLEFLIYFQGNSAPDKSGLPSDRFSAERTGGSVSTLTIQRTQQEDSAVYLCASSLVYIGTDTQYFGPGTRLTVL.

V and J are TRBV9 and TRBJ1-2; as DNA is missing, the TRBD1 call by TCRdb cannot be tested. The V gene's germline CDR1 is SGDLS and CDR2 YYNGEE. The CDR3 runs 15 residues. This chain's CDR3 is CASSAWGQTNYGYTF.

V gene TRBV4-2 combines with J gene TRBJ1-5; absent DNA, TCRdb's TRBD1 call cannot be checked. The CDR3 is made up of 14 amino acids. Per germline, CDR1 LGHNA and CDR2 YNFKEQ. CDR3 amino acids: CASSQERGYQPQHF.

This chain uses TRBV20-1 with TRBJ2-7; TCRdb calls TRBD1, which cannot be checked without DNA. This CDR3 comprises 13 residues. Germline CDR1 is DFQATT and CDR2 is SNEGSKA (reference sequence). CDR3 residues: CSARGLGSYEQYF.

The rearrangement uses TRBV25-1 and TRBJ2-1; TCRdb's D call, TRBD1, is unchecked because there is no DNA. Per the germline V gene, CDR1 is MGHDK and CDR2 is SYGVNS. The CDR3 totals 15 residues. CDR3 protein: CASSEFRTGGREQFF.

This chain links TRBV5-4 with TRBJ1-5; TCRdb returns TRBD1, unconfirmable since there is no DNA. Germline CDR1 reads SGHNT; CDR2 reads YYREEE (reference sequence). The CDR3 length is 14 residues. CDR3 amino acids: CASSLGGIGQPQHF.

The chain links TRBV7-9 to TRBJ2-5. The CDR3 runs to 14 residues. In germline, CDR1 is SEHNR, CDR2 FQNEAQ (reference sequence). The CDR3 sequence: CASSFGSNQETQYF.

The chain links TRBV12-3 or TRBV12-4 to TRBJ2-1; TCRdb names TRBD2, which stays unverified in the absence of DNA. CDR3 length: 15 residues. The CDR3 here is CASSLTSGGAYEQFF.

This chain uses TRBV5-5 with TRBJ2-2; TCRdb indicates TRBD2, and absent DNA this call remains unverified. There are 18 residues in the CDR3. Looked up from germline, CDR1 is SGHKS and CDR2 is YYEKEE (reference sequence). CDR3 amino acids: CASSSPYSGGVSTGELFF.

The chain joins TRBV9 to TRBJ2-1; TCRdb's D call of TRBD1 is untestable without DNA. The CDR3 runs 16 residues. Germline V gives CDR1 SGDLS, CDR2 YYNGEE. The CDR3 protein is CASSATGGSGIYEQFF.